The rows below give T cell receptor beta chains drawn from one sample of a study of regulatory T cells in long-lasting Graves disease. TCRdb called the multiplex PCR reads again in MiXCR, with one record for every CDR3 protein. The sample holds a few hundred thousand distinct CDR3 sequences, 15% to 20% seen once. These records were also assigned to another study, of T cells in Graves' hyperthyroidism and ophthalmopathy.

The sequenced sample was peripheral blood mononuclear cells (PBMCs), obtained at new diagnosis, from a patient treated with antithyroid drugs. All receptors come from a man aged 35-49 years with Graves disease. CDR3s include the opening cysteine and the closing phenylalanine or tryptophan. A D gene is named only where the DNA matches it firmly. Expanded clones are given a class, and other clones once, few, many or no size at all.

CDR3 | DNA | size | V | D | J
CATSTQMNTEAFF | TGTGCCACCAGCACTCAGATGAACACTGAAGCTTTCTTT | - | TRBV15 | - | TRBJ1-1
CASSVDGISRLFF | TGTGCCAGCAGCGTAGATGGCATCAGTAGGCTGTTTTTT | many | TRBV9 | - | TRBJ1-4
CASGPLDRVNTEAFF | TGTGCTAGTGGTCCGCTGGACAGGGTGAACACTGAAGCTTTCTTT | - | TRBV12-5 | TRBD1 | TRBJ1-1
CASSFLGGETQYF | TGTGCCAGCAGTTTTCTGGGGGGGGAGACCCAGTACTTC | many | TRBV12-3/TRBV12-4 | TRBD2 | TRBJ2-5
CASSEISGQGYEQYF | TGTGCCAGCAGTGAAATTAGCGGACAGGGTTACGAGCAGTACTTC | - | TRBV25-1 | TRBD1 | TRBJ2-7
CSVEGTGGLGTDTQYF | TGCAGCGTTGAAGGGACAGGGGGCTTGGGCACAGATACGCAGTATTTT | - | TRBV29-1 | TRBD1 | TRBJ2-3
CASKDRADSTGELFF | TGCGCCAGCAAGGACAGGGCGGATAGCACCGGGGAGCTGTTTTTT | many | TRBV5-1 | TRBD1 | TRBJ2-2
CATRRGRLQETQYF | TGTGCCACCCGTAGGGGGAGACTGCAAGAGACCCAGTACTTC | many | TRBV28 | - | TRBJ2-5
CASSYSVAGKNIQYF | TGTGCCAGCAGTTATTCCGTAGCGGGCAAAAACATTCAGTACTTC | many | TRBV27 | TRBD2 | TRBJ2-4
CASSRHGGKNEAFF | TGTGCCAGCAGTCGCCATGGGGGTAAGAATGAAGCTTTCTTT | many | TRBV12-3/TRBV12-4 | - | TRBJ1-1
CSATIETQYF | TGCAGTGCTACAATAGAGACCCAGTACTTC | many | TRBV20-1 | - | TRBJ2-5
CASSLTGREDTEAFF | TGTGCCAGCTCACTCACCGGTCGCGAGGACACTGAAGCTTTCTTT | many | TRBV18 | - | TRBJ1-1
CATSDFSRTSGANVLTF | TGTGCCACCAGTGATTTTTCGCGGACGTCTGGGGCCAACGTCCTGACTTTC | few | TRBV24-1 | - | TRBJ2-6
CAWRFEGSSYNSPLHF | TGTGCCTGGAGATTTGAAGGGAGCTCCTATAATTCACCCCTCCACTTT | few | TRBV30 | - | TRBJ1-6
CAIRDRGAAEAFF | TGTGCCATCAGGGACAGGGGCGCTGCTGAAGCTTTCTTT | many | TRBV10-3 | TRBD1 | TRBJ1-1
CATSREVWGDANTGELFF | TGTGCCACCAGCAGAGAAGTTTGGGGGGATGCGAACACCGGGGAGCTGTTTTTT | - | TRBV15 | - | TRBJ2-2
CASRTTGTTFNYGYTF | TGTGCCAGCAGGACCACCGGGACAACCTTTAACTATGGCTACACCTTC | many | TRBV28 | - | TRBJ1-2
CAWAAGTGVQETQYF | TGTGCCTGGGCCGCAGGGACAGGCGTTCAAGAGACCCAGTACTTC | few | TRBV30 | TRBD1 | TRBJ2-5
CASSLSPSSYNEQFF | TGTGCCAGCAGTTTAAGTCCTAGCTCCTACAATGAGCAGTTCTTC | many | TRBV28 | - | TRBJ2-1
CASSLTGLAGGHNEQFF | TGTGCCAGCAGCTTGACCGGACTAGCGGGGGGTCACAATGAGCAGTTCTTC | - | TRBV7-2 | TRBD2 | TRBJ2-1
CASSGETGFGSPLHF | TGTGCCAGCAGCGGAGAGACAGGTTTTGGTTCACCCCTCCACTTT | few | TRBV9 | - | TRBJ1-6
CASSFWTSGKTGELFF | TGTGCCAGCAGCTTCTGGACTAGCGGAAAGACCGGGGAGCTGTTTTTT | many | TRBV7-9 | TRBD2 | TRBJ2-2
CASSQMDGRTGELFF | TGTGCCAGCAGCCAAATGGACGGCCGGACCGGGGAGCTGTTTTTT | few | TRBV9 | - | TRBJ2-2
CSAIIRGRKETQYF | TGCAGTGCTATTATCAGGGGGCGCAAAGAGACCCAGTACTTC | many | TRBV20-1 | TRBD1 | TRBJ2-5
CASSLGLAATDTQYF | TGTGCCAGCAGTTTGGGACTAGCGGCCACAGATACGCAGTATTTT | many | TRBV6-5 | TRBD2 | TRBJ2-3
CASSPLGEQFF | TGTGCCAGCAGCCCACTCGGTGAGCAGTTCTTC | many | TRBV2 | - | TRBJ2-1
CASSFLRRTRSNQPQHF | TGTGCCAGCAGTTTCTTAAGGAGGACCAGGAGCAATCAGCCCCAGCATTTT | many | TRBV28 | - | TRBJ1-5
CSATRGRDEKLFF | TGCAGCGCTACCAGGGGGCGCGATGAAAAACTGTTTTTT | few | TRBV29-1 | TRBD1 | TRBJ1-4
CASGFPAGSTQYF | TGTGCTAGTGGTTTCCCGGCGGGGTCTACGCAGTATTTT | - | TRBV12-5 | - | TRBJ2-3
CASSRGQGANEAFF | TGCGCCAGCAGCCGAGGACAGGGGGCGAATGAAGCTTTCTTT | many | TRBV4-1 | TRBD1 | TRBJ1-1
CASSTGLASTDTQYF | TGTGCCAGTAGTACGGGACTAGCTAGCACAGATACGCAGTATTTT | few | TRBV19 | TRBD2 | TRBJ2-3
CSAIRLGSEKLFF | TGCAGTGCTATCCGCTTGGGTTCTGAAAAACTGTTTTTT | few | TRBV20-1 | - | TRBJ1-4
CASSWDGRNSPLHF | TGTGCCAGCAGTTGGGACGGACGTAATTCACCCCTCCACTTT | few | TRBV6-5 | - | TRBJ1-6
CGSSAIKEQYF | TGTGGCAGCAGCGCAATAAAGGAGCAGTACTTC | - | TRBV6-1 | - | TRBJ2-7
CASSYRAPSGNTIYF | TGTGCCAGCAGTTACAGGGCGCCTTCTGGAAACACCATATATTTT | many | TRBV28 | - | TRBJ1-3
CASSESFVGQGNEKLFF | TGTGCCAGCAGTGAATCCTTCGTAGGACAGGGGAATGAAAAACTGTTTTTT | many | TRBV2 | TRBD1 | TRBJ1-4
CSAPPRTSSYEQYF | TGCAGTGCTCCTCCCCGGACTAGCTCCTACGAGCAGTACTTC | - | TRBV20-1 | TRBD2 | TRBJ2-7
CAWSNWADTQYF | TGTGCCTGGAGCAATTGGGCAGATACGCAGTATTTT | few | TRBV30 | - | TRBJ2-3
CASSLVGQPAQYF | TGCGCCAGCAGCTTGGTGGGCCAGCCGGCCCAGTACTTC | - | TRBV5-1 | - | TRBJ2-5
CATATRHSGGASETQYF | TGTGCCACCGCTACTAGACATAGCGGGGGGGCGAGTGAGACCCAGTACTTC | many | TRBV28 | TRBD2 | TRBJ2-5
CASSQDRARKETQYF | TGTGCCAGCAGCCAGGACAGGGCCAGGAAAGAGACCCAGTACTTC | many | TRBV2 | TRBD1 | TRBJ2-5
CASSPYWGGSGNTIYF | TGCGCCAGCAGCCCATATTGGGGGGGCTCTGGAAACACCATATATTTT | - | TRBV4-1 | - | TRBJ1-3
CASSSSRRNTGELFF | TGTGCCAGCAGCTCCTCCCGTAGAAACACCGGGGAGCTGTTTTTT | few | TRBV9 | - | TRBJ2-2
CASSQATVATNEKLFF | TGCGCCAGCAGCCAGGCGACAGTTGCAACTAATGAAAAACTGTTTTTT | few | TRBV4-3 | - | TRBJ1-4